Listed here are 9 T cell receptor beta chains from one sample, sequenced in a study of CD8 T cells in Susac syndrome. Reverse transcription used about 0.5 to 1 ug RNA and random hexamers. TCRdb analysed the immunoSEQ multiplex PCR reads with MiXCR anew, one entry per CDR3 protein. The table includes about 240,000 distinct CDR3 sequences, 90% to 97% detected once. Sequenced sample: CD4+ T cells from PBMCs. The receptor source for this set is a human donor with Susac syndrome.

The gene calls are TRBV27 and TRBJ1-4; tentatively, D is TRBD1 (6 bases). Germline V lookup: CDR1 MNHEY, CDR2 SMNVEV (reference sequence). Trimming shortened V by 6 bases and J by 2 bases, and 13 bases separated the two germline ends. The CDR3 totals 15 residues. The CDR3 bases are TGTGCCAGCAGAATACAGGGAGGGACTAATGAAAAACTGTTTTTT. Amino acid sequence: CASRIQGGTNEKLFF.

The rearrangement links TRBV29-1 to TRBJ2-3, with TRBD1 matching 9 bases. Germline CDR1 and CDR2: SQVTM and ANQGSEA. The CDR3 sequence is 12 residues long. The CDR3 DNA is TGCAGTGGGGGGACAGGGTTTGATACGCAGTATTTT. Its translation: CSGGTGFDTQYF.

A word on this clonotype: Germline and junction disagree at one end, which may indicate a read error. The V gene is TRBV7-7, the J gene TRBJ1-5, with D uncertain. Germline assignment: CDR1 SSHAT and CDR2 FNYEAQ (reference sequence). The CDR3 is made up of 13 amino acids. The DNA of the CDR3 is TGTGCTAGCAGCTTAGCGCCGGATCAGCCCCAGCATTTT. It specifies CASSLAPDQPQHF.

This chain links TRBV27 with TRBJ2-7; 13 bases align to TRBD2. Unmatched junction bases numbered 11, after V lost 6 bases and J lost 0 bases. CDR3 length: 18 residues. CDR1 and CDR2 from the germline V gene are MNHEY and SMNVEV (reference sequence). CDR3 residues: CASRKGLAGMYSSYEQYF. The DNA for the CDR3 is TGTGCCAGCAGGAAGGGACTAGCGGGGATGTATAGCTCCTACGAGCAGTACTTC.

V is TRBV24-1 and J is TRBJ2-2, with D unclear. From germline, CDR1 is KGHDR and CDR2 SFDVKD. The CDR3 totals 16 residues. Trimming removed 3 bases at V and 4 bases at J, with 14 bases between. The CDR3 coding sequence is TGTGCCACCAGTGATCCCTCGCGAAGAACCACCGGGGAGCTGTTTTTT. Translating it yields CATSDPSRRTTGELFF.

The DNA for the CDR3 is TGCAGTGCGAGCAGGCAGGGCCTTAACACCGGGGAGCTGTTTTTT. As protein: CSASRQGLNTGELFF. The rearrangement uses TRBV20-1 and TRBJ2-2, with a weak D call TRBD1 (5 bases). V lost 6 bases to trimming and J lost 2 bases, with 16 bases between them. The germline V gene encodes CDR1 DFQATT and CDR2 SNEGSKA (reference sequence). CDR3 length: 15 residues.

V and J are TRBV2 and TRBJ2-3; 7 positions match TRBD2. The CDR3 is 13 residues long. Trimming at V came to 8 bases and at J to 2 bases, leaving 4 bases not matched to a gene. The V gene's germline CDR1 is SNHLY and CDR2 FYNNEI. The CDR3: CASGGDFTDTQYF. The CDR3 nucleotides read TGTGCCAGCGGGGGGGACTTCACAGATACGCAGTATTTT.

The chain employs TRBV29-1 and TRBJ2-1; 12 bases fit TRBD2. V trimming: 4 bases; J trimming: 4 bases; junction bases outside the gene matches: 5. The germline CDR1 and CDR2 sequences are SQVTM and ANQGSEA. This CDR3 region has 15 residues. The CDR3 reads CSVGPSGRGYNEQFF. The DNA of the CDR3 is TGCAGCGTTGGCCCTAGCGGGAGGGGGTACAATGAGCAGTTCTTC.

In this sample, this clonotype turned up a few times. The gene calls are TRBV20-1 and TRBJ2-5, with 7 bases identical to TRBD1. Trimming took 5 bases from V and 1 from J; bases not matched to a gene: 7. CDR3 size: 14 residues. From germline, CDR1 is DFQATT and CDR2 SNEGSKA (reference sequence). The CDR3 bases are TGCAGTGCTCCGCCCGGGACAGTCCAAGAGACCCAGTACTTC. Protein product: CSAPPGTVQETQYF.